A selection of T cell receptor beta chains follows, all from one sample in a study of cytomegalovirus exposure and HLA in healthy donors. Produced via immunoSEQ multiplex PCR; TCRdb's table is partial and in-frame only. The table records around 250,000 clones, about 90% of them present only once. Sample: PBMCs. These receptors all stem from a woman in her 30s in good health and CMV-seronegative. The CDR3 runs from the conserved cysteine through the conserved F or W. A D gene is named only where the DNA matches it firmly. Size tells how often a clone was seen (once, few, many) or the class of an expanded clone, and some rows leave it out.

V,J,D,size,DNA,CDR3
TRBV9,TRBJ2-7,-,-,TGTGCCAGCAGCCCCCCCCACTCCTACGAGCAGTACTTC,CASSPPHSYEQYF
TRBV28,TRBJ2-7,-,-,TGTGCCAGCAGTCCCCCCTACTACGAGCAGTACTTC,CASSPPYYEQYF
TRBV11-3,TRBJ2-5,-,-,TGTGCCAGCAGCCCTCCGGGCCCCGAGACCCAGTACTTC,CASSPPGPETQYF
TRBV28,TRBJ2-3,-,-,TGTGCCAGCAGTTTGGTGATTGGTACGCAGTATTTT,CASSLVIGTQYF
TRBV11-3,TRBJ2-1,-,-,TGTGCCAGCAGCTTATACAGGGAGGCTTACAATGAGCAGTTCTTC,CASSLYREAYNEQFF
TRBV2,TRBJ1-1,-,-,TGTGCCAGCCGCCGTCTGAACACTGAAGCTTTCTTT,CASRRLNTEAFF
TRBV7-8,TRBJ2-7,-,-,TGTGCCAGCAGCTTAGCGGGAGATGGGTACGAGCAGTACTTC,CASSLAGDGYEQYF
TRBV29-1,TRBJ2-5,-,-,TGCAGCGTTTCCGGGGTTTGGGAAGAGACCCAGTACTTC,CSVSGVWEETQYF
TRBV27,TRBJ2-2,-,-,TGTGCCAGCAGGGGCCGGGGCGGCACGAACACCGGGGAGCTGTTTTTT,CASRGRGGTNTGELFF
TRBV5-1,TRBJ1-4,-,once,TGCGCCAGCAGCCCGGACAGCACTAATGAAAAACTGTTTTTT,CASSPDSTNEKLFF
TRBV5-6,TRBJ2-3,-,-,TGTGCCAGCAGCTTGGACCACAGGGCTGCAGAAGATACGCAGTATTTT,CASSLDHRAAEDTQYF
TRBV30,TRBJ2-7,-,-,TGTGCCTGGAGTGTACGTGGACAGAGAAATACCTACGAGCAGTACTTC,CAWSVRGQRNTYEQYF
TRBV7-6,TRBJ2-1,-,-,TGTGCCAGCAGCTTAACAGGGAGCGATGAGCAGTTCTTC,CASSLTGSDEQFF
TRBV9,TRBJ2-7,TRBD1,-,TGTGCCAGCAGCGTAGTTGGGACAGGGGACATCTACGAGCAGTACTTC,CASSVVGTGDIYEQYF
TRBV6-4,TRBJ2-7,TRBD2,-,TGTGCCAGCAGTGACCTCGGGAGGGACTACTACGAGCAGTACTTC,CASSDLGRDYYEQYF
TRBV28,TRBJ1-4,TRBD1,-,TGTGCCAGCAGTTTAGACTACAGGGGCACTGAAAAACTGTTTTTT,CASSLDYRGTEKLFF
TRBV7-3,TRBJ2-1,-,-,TGTGCCAGCAGGAAACTCCGACAAGAATTGGGGTACAATGAGCAGTTCTTC,CASRKLRQELGYNEQFF
TRBV13,TRBJ1-5,TRBD1,-,TGTGCCAGCAGCTTAGGATATGGCCGGGACAGTCTCCATCAGCCCCAGCATTTT,CASSLGYGRDSLHQPQHF
TRBV15,TRBJ2-1,-,-,TGTGCCACCAGCAGAGATCGACTAGACTGGAGCTCCTACAATGAGCAGTTCTTC,CATSRDRLDWSSYNEQFF
TRBV4-1,TRBJ2-1,-,-,TGCGCCAGCAGCCAAGGTGAACTAGCTCCCCTCAATGAGCAGTTCTTC,CASSQGELAPLNEQFF
TRBV4-1,TRBJ2-2,TRBD1,-,TGCGCCAGCAGCACTACAGGGGATACCGGGGAGCTGTTTTTT,CASSTTGDTGELFF
TRBV27,TRBJ2-1,TRBD1,-,TGTGCCAGCAGTTCATTCTCGACCTGGACAGGGGGACCCAATGAGCAGTTCTTC,CASSSFSTWTGGPNEQFF
TRBV5-1,TRBJ1-1,TRBD1,-,TGCGCCAGTCGAGCCGGGACAGGGGGCCAGGACACTGAAGCTTTCTTT,CASRAGTGGQDTEAFF
TRBV28,TRBJ2-7,-,few,TGTGCCAGCAGACTCACAGGGATTCGTTACGAGCAGTACTTC,CASRLTGIRYEQYF
TRBV28,TRBJ1-2,TRBD1,-,TGTGCCACATCGACAGGGGTTAGGGGCTACACCTTC,CATSTGVRGYTF
TRBV27,TRBJ2-2,TRBD2,-,TGTGCCAGCAGTCTAGACCCGTATAGCGTACTAGCGGGAAAAGCCGGGGAGCTGTTTTTT,CASSLDPYSVLAGKAGELFF
TRBV5-6,TRBJ2-1,TRBD2,once,TGTGCCAGCAGAATGGTACAGGGTCTAGCGGGGTATGCCTACAATGAGCAGTTCTTC,CASRMVQGLAGYAYNEQFF
TRBV29-1,TRBJ2-1,-,-,TGCAGCGTTGAGGTCGGGTTTAGCTCCTACAATGAGCAGTTCTTC,CSVEVGFSSYNEQFF
TRBV11-3,TRBJ2-5,TRBD1,-,TGTGCCAGCAGCATCCACAGGGGCCAAGAGACCCAGTACTTC,CASSIHRGQETQYF
TRBV7-8,TRBJ2-1,TRBD2,few,TGTGCCAGCAGCCAGTTAGCGGGGAGCTCCTACAATGAGCAGTTCTTC,CASSQLAGSSYNEQFF
TRBV4-2,TRBJ1-2,-,-,TGTGCCAGCAGCCAAACCCAGGGCCTCCTAAATGGCTACACCTTC,CASSQTQGLLNGYTF
TRBV9,TRBJ2-1,TRBD2,-,TGTGCCAGCAGCGTAGGGCAGCGGGGGCACAATGAGCAGTTCTTC,CASSVGQRGHNEQFF
TRBV29-1,TRBJ2-1,TRBD2,-,TGCAGCGTCCGAGTACGCGCCCTGGCGGGAGGGTCCAATGAGCAGTTCTTC,CSVRVRALAGGSNEQFF
TRBV27,TRBJ2-3,TRBD2,-,TGTGCCAGCAGTTCCCGATGGACTAGCGGGAGGGTAGGGCGCACAGATACGCAGTATTTT,CASSSRWTSGRVGRTDTQYF
TRBV7-7,TRBJ2-7,TRBD2,-,TGTGCCAGCGGAAGGACTAGGTCCTCCGAGCAGTACTTC,CASGRTRSSEQYF
TRBV7-2,TRBJ1-1,-,-,TGTGCCAGCAGCTTGGGGGCGCGGGCTTTCTTT,CASSLGARAFF
TRBV4-1,TRBJ2-7,-,-,TGCGCCAGCAGCCAATCCTTGCGGGGCTCCTACGAGCAGTACTTC,CASSQSLRGSYEQYF
TRBV7-3,TRBJ2-1,TRBD2,few,TGTGCCAGCAGCTTAAGAAGCGGGAGGAATGAGCAGTTCTTC,CASSLRSGRNEQFF
TRBV5-1,TRBJ2-5,TRBD1,-,TGCGCCAGCAGCGGCACAGGGGGCGTCGAGACCCAGTACTTC,CASSGTGGVETQYF
TRBV9,TRBJ2-7,-,-,TGTGCCAGCAGCCCGGGCGGCTACGAGCAGTACTTC,CASSPGGYEQYF
TRBV7-8,TRBJ2-7,-,-,TGTGCCAGCAGCTTTCGCAGCGGCAGCTCCTACGAGCAGTACTTC,CASSFRSGSSYEQYF
TRBV18,TRBJ2-2,-,-,TGTGCCAGCTCCAGACAGTGGGCTACAAACACCGGGGAGCTGTTTTTT,CASSRQWATNTGELFF
TRBV9,TRBJ2-7,-,-,TGTGCCAGCAGCGTAGAATCTGGATACGAGCAGTACTTC,CASSVESGYEQYF
TRBV4-1,TRBJ2-5,TRBD2,few,TGCGCCAGCAGCGCGAAGGCGGGGGTGGAGACCCAGTACTTC,CASSAKAGVETQYF
TRBV4-3,TRBJ2-1,-,once,TGCGCCAGCAGCCACCCGTGGGATAATGAGCAGTTCTTC,CASSHPWDNEQFF
TRBV28,TRBJ2-7,-,-,TGTGCCAGCATGGGGGGCCGCGCTCCTTACGAGCAGTACTTC,CASMGGRAPYEQYF
TRBV5-6,TRBJ1-2,TRBD1,-,TGTGCCAGCAGCGTGGACAGGTCGGGGGGCTACACCTTC,CASSVDRSGGYTF
TRBV7-9,TRBJ1-2,TRBD1,-,TGTGCCAGCAGCTTAGTAGGGGGCGCGAACTATGGCTACACCTTC,CASSLVGGANYGYTF